Detailed here is one TCR beta chain. Clones were sequenced by immunoSEQ multiplex PCR, and TCRdb holds only the in-frame ones, with some missing. The repertoire holds 45,000 to 55,000 clones, with under 90% as singletons. The V and J ends lost 0 bases and 0 bases, in that order; junction bases with no gene match: 4. This CDR3 has 19 amino acids. CDR1 is MGHRA, CDR2 YSYEKL, per germline. The data were obtained in a study of T cell changes during pregnancy in multiple sclerosis. Sequences were derived from peripheral blood, sampled in the first trimester of pregnancy. The receptor was isolated from a female donor in good health, enrolled as a control in a pregnancy study. The rearrangement links TRBV4-1 to TRBJ2-1; 14 bases line up with TRBD2. The CDR3 region is CASSQDRLAGGSSYNEQFF. The CDR3 nucleotides are TGCGCCAGCAGCCAAGATAGACTAGCGGGAGGGAGCTCCTACAATGAGCAGTTCTTC.